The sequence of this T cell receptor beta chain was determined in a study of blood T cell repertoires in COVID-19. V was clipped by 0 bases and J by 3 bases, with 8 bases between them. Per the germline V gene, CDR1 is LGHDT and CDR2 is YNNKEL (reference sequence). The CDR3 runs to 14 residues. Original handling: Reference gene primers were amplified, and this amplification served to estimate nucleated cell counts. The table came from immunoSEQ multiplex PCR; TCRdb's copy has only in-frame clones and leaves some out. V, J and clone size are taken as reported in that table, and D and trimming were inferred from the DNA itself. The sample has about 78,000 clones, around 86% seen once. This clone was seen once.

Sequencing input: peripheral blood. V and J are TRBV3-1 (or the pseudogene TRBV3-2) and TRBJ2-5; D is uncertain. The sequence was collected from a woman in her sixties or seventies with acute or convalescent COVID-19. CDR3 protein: CASSQEFREETQYF. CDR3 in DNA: TGTGCCAGCAGCCAAGAGTTCCGGGAAGAGACCCAGTACTTC.